What follows are 27 T cell receptor beta chains derived from one specimen sequenced in a study of OX40 agonist ivuxolimab in advanced cancers. The data were produced by immunoSEQ multiplex PCR, yet TCRdb's version contains in-frame clones alone and is incomplete. The sample lists around 57,000 clones, over 80% occurring once. Sequencing used CD4+ or CD8+ T cells sorted from blood, obtained in a trial of the OX40 agonist ivuxolimab. These receptors originate from an adult with an advanced solid tumor such as melanoma, head and neck, liver or kidney cancer.

This chain uses TRBV13 with TRBJ1-5, with D unclear. From germline, CDR1 is PRHDT and CDR2 FYEKMQ (reference sequence). V gave up 4 bases and J gave up 5 bases, with 9 bases separating them. This CDR3 is 13 amino acids long. The CDR3 loop reads CASSSGPHQPQHF. The CDR3 bases are TGTGCCAGCAGCTCCGGCCCCCATCAGCCCCAGCATTTT.

This chain joins TRBV15 and TRBJ1-5; D uncertain. Per germline, CDR1 LNHNV and CDR2 YYDKDF (reference sequence). The CDR3 is 15 residues long. V was clipped by 4 bases and J by 4 bases, with 14 bases between them. The CDR3 is CATSTEDWANQPQHF. The DNA of the CDR3 is TGTGCCACCAGCACGGAAGATTGGGCAAATCAGCCCCAGCATTTT.

The chain carries TRBV7-9 and TRBJ2-7; 11 bases are shared with TRBD1. V shed 8 bases, J shed 3 bases, and the junction held 6 bases outside the gene matches. The germline CDR1 and CDR2 sequences are SEHNR and FQNEAQ (reference sequence). The CDR3 spans 14 residues. The CDR3 loop is CASGRTGGGYEQYF. The CDR3 DNA sequence: TGTGCCAGCGGAAGGACAGGGGGCGGCTACGAGCAGTACTTC.

The rearrangement joins TRBV27 to TRBJ2-3; D is unclear. This CDR3 is 16 amino acids long. V shed 4 bases and J shed 3 bases, with 17 bases lying between them. Germline CDR1 is MNHEY and CDR2 is SMNVEV (reference sequence). As DNA, the CDR3 is TGTGCCAGCAGTTCCCCTTTTGTTGGAGTGACAGATACGCAGTATTTT. It encodes CASSSPFVGVTDTQYF.

This rearrangement joins TRBV25-1 to TRBJ2-1; maybe TRBD2 (5 bases). The CDR3 length is 13 residues. V was clipped by 3 bases and J by 7 bases, with 10 bases between them. Germline V lookup: CDR1 MGHDK, CDR2 SYGVNS. This chain's CDR3 is CASSDLGVNEQFF. The CDR3 bases are TGTGCCAGCAGTGACCTCGGGGTTAATGAGCAGTTCTTC.

The genes are TRBV28 and TRBJ2-3; 11 bases align to TRBD2. V trimming: 5 bases; J trimming: 5 bases; junction bases outside the gene matches: 6. The CDR3 is made up of 15 amino acids. The V gene's germline CDR1 is MDHEN and CDR2 SYDVKM. As DNA, the CDR3 is TGTGCCAGCAGTGAAACTAGCGGGGGAGGAGATACGCAGTATTTT. Its protein product is CASSETSGGGDTQYF.

CDR3 amino acids: CAISSTGRNEQFF. The CDR3 bases are TGTGCCATTTCATCAACCGGGAGGAATGAGCAGTTCTTC. The chain couples TRBV10-3 to TRBJ2-1, with 7 bases fitting TRBD2. Germline V gene sequence: CDR1 ENHRY, CDR2 SYGVKD. V was clipped by 9 bases and J by 7 bases; unmatched bases: 9. The CDR3 length is 13 residues.

This clone was observed a handful of times. The rearrangement uses TRBV9 and TRBJ1-1; 8 bases are a match to TRBD1. The ends lost 3 bases at V and 2 bases at J; junction bases unmatched: 6. Germline V lookup: CDR1 SGDLS, CDR2 YYNGEE. The CDR3 spans 15 residues. This chain's CDR3 is CASSEGQARNTEAFF. In nucleotides, the CDR3 is TGTGCCAGCAGCGAGGGACAGGCCCGAAACACTGAAGCTTTCTTT.

The rearrangement joins TRBV29-1 to TRBJ2-2; perhaps D is TRBD1 or TRBD2 (6 bases each). The CDR3 loop spans 12 amino acids. V shed 5 bases and J shed 5 bases, with 9 bases lying between them. Germline-derived CDR1 and CDR2 are SQVTM and ANQGSEA. CDR3 protein: CSVIGGTGELFF. The CDR3 bases are TGCAGCGTTATAGGGGGGACCGGGGAGCTGTTTTTT.

CDR3: CASSPGLGTTFTAFF. In DNA form, the CDR3 reads TGTGCCAGCAGTCCTGGTCTCGGGACGACCTTTACGGCTTTCTTT. This rearrangement joins TRBV28 to TRBJ1-1, with D tentatively TRBD1 (5 bases). Trimming shortened V by 5 bases and J by 11 bases, and 24 bases separated the two germline ends. This CDR3 has 15 amino acids. Germline CDR1 is MDHEN and CDR2 is SYDVKM.

The chain combines TRBV2 with TRBJ1-4; TRBD1 agrees at 7 bases. This CDR3 region has 14 residues. From germline, CDR1 is SNHLY and CDR2 FYNNEI. The V and J ends lost 6 bases and 5 bases, in that order; junction bases with no gene match: 6. CDR3 coding DNA: TGTGCCAGCAGCAGGGGGGCGTCGAATGAAAAACTGTTTTTT. This gives the protein CASSRGASNEKLFF. The full variable domain, completed using reference TRBV2 and TRBJ1-4, is EPEVTQTPSHQVTQMGQEVILRCVPISNHLYFYWYRQILGQKVEFLVSFYNNEISEKSEIFDDQFSVERPDGSNFTLKIRSTKLEDSAMYFCASSRGASNEKLFFGSGTQLSVL.

The J gene is TRBJ2-7, the V gene TRBV6-5; D tentatively reads TRBD1 or TRBD2 (5 bases each). Germline lookup yields CDR1 MNHEY and CDR2 SVGAGI. The CDR3 covers 13 residues. The V gene lost 6 bases and the J gene lost 0 bases, with 9 bases spanning the gap. DNA for the CDR3: TGTGCCAGCAGCGGGGACGGCTCCTACGAGCAGTACTTC. As protein: CASSGDGSYEQYF.

The V call is TRBV4-1, the J call TRBJ1-5, with D unclear. In germline, CDR1 is MGHRA, CDR2 YSYEKL. With 1 base removed from V and 4 bases from J, the gap between germline ends came to 14 bases. The CDR3 contains 16 residues. The CDR3 DNA reads TGCGCCAGCAGCCAAGTTCCCAATACCGGAAATCAGCCCCAGCATTTT. This codes for CASSQVPNTGNQPQHF.

The chain uses TRBV4-1 and TRBJ1-5, with D perhaps matching TRBD1 (5 bases). Germline assignment: CDR1 MGHRA and CDR2 YSYEKL. Deletions cut 4 bases from V and 7 bases from J, with 8 bases between. This CDR3 comprises 12 residues. CDR3 coding DNA: TGCGCCAGCAGCCCCGGGGGGCAGCCCCAGCATTTT. This gives the protein CASSPGGQPQHF.

The chain carries TRBV15 and TRBJ2-3; possibly TRBD2 for D (5 bases). The CDR3 length is 16 residues. V dropped 1 base and J dropped 4 bases, with 15 bases sitting between them. Germline V gene data show CDR1 as LNHNV and CDR2 as YYDKDF (reference sequence). The CDR3 region has the DNA TGTGCCACCAGCAGAGCGGGGTCGGACGGTGCAGATACGCAGTATTTT. This gives the protein CATSRAGSDGADTQYF.

The J gene is TRBJ1-1, the V gene TRBV7-9, with unresolved D. Trimming shortened V by 1 base and J by 11 bases, and 11 bases separated the two germline ends. This CDR3 region has 12 residues. Germline CDR1 reads SEHNR; CDR2 reads FQNEAQ (reference sequence). The CDR3 loop reads CASSLGFQGAFF. The CDR3 region has the DNA TGTGCCAGCAGCTTAGGATTCCAAGGCGCTTTCTTT.

This chain links TRBV7-9 with TRBJ2-7; D not certain. The CDR3 has 12 amino acids. Trimming pared 1 base from V and 7 bases from J, leaving 8 bases between. Germline V CDR1 and CDR2: SEHNR, FQNEAQ (reference sequence). CDR3 sequence (DNA): TGTGCCAGCAGCTTAGATGGGTCGGAGCAGTACTTC. It codes for CASSLDGSEQYF.

The chain joins TRBV7-8 to TRBJ2-3; 11 bases align to TRBD2. From germline, CDR1 is SGHVS and CDR2 FQNEAQ. V gave up 7 bases and J gave up 5 bases; unmatched junction bases: 5. The CDR3 consists of 14 residues. CDR3 region: CASTLTSGRDTQYF. CDR3 bases: TGTGCCAGCACCCTAACTAGCGGGAGAGATACGCAGTATTTT.

This sequence joins TRBV7-2 and TRBJ1-5; D may be TRBD1 (5 bases). Germline V CDR1 and CDR2: SGHTA, FQGNSA. The CDR3 sequence is 15 residues long. Trimming shortened V by 1 base and J by 0 bases, and 7 bases separated the two germline ends. The CDR3 is CASSLVGASNQPQHF. Written as DNA, the CDR3 is TGTGCCAGCAGCTTAGTCGGGGCTAGCAATCAGCCCCAGCATTTT.

The rearrangement links TRBV19 to TRBJ2-7, with D possibly being TRBD1 (6 bases). V was cut by 1 base and J by 1 base, with 11 bases left in between. Germline lookup yields CDR1 LNHDA and CDR2 SQIVND (reference sequence). The length of the CDR3 is 15 residues. The chain's CDR3 is CASSIAQGLSYEQYF. The CDR3 DNA reads as TGTGCCAGTAGTATAGCACAGGGCTTATCCTACGAGCAGTACTTC.

This clone turned up a few times. The genes are TRBV5-5 and TRBJ1-3; D is perhaps TRBD1 (6 bases). This CDR3 is 15 amino acids long. Germline V lookup: CDR1 SGHKS, CDR2 YYEKEE (reference sequence). V was clipped by 4 bases and J by 0 bases, with 11 bases between them. The CDR3 nucleotides are TGTGCCAGCAGCACAGGGACAAGCTCTGGAAACACCATATATTTT. Translated: CASSTGTSSGNTIYF. The full variable domain, its missing parts supplied by reference TRBV5-5 and TRBJ1-3, is DAGVTQSPTHLIKTRGQQVTLRCSPISGHKSVSWYQQVLGQGPQFIFQYYEKEERGRGNFPDRFSARQFPNYSSELNVNALLLGDSALYLCASSTGTSSGNTIYFGEGSWLTVV.

The chain uses TRBV29-1 and TRBJ2-1; 9 nucleotides agree with TRBD2. There are 13 residues in the CDR3. Trimming cost V 4 bases and J 3 bases; bases outside gene matches: 1. Per germline, CDR1 SQVTM and CDR2 ANQGSEA. CDR3 DNA sequence: TGCAGCGTTGTAGCGGGAGTCTACAATGAGCAGTTCTTC. It specifies CSVVAGVYNEQFF.

This chain links TRBV5-5 with TRBJ1-1, with no clear D. Germline V gene data show CDR1 as SGHKS and CDR2 as YYEKEE (reference sequence). V was shortened by 6 bases and J by 8 bases, with 11 bases between the two germline ends. The CDR3 extends over 11 amino acids. As DNA, the CDR3 is TGTGCCAGCACCCTCGTAAGAGAAGCTTTCTTT. Residues: CASTLVREAFF.

The chain links TRBV6-5 to TRBJ2-7; 8 positions agree with TRBD2. The CDR3 length is 15 residues. Trimming removed 6 bases from V and 7 bases from J; junction bases left unmatched: 14. Germline lookup yields CDR1 MNHEY and CDR2 SVGAGI. The CDR3 nucleotides are TGTGCCAGCAGCCGAAGCGGGGGAAAGGTTAGGGAGCAGTACTTC. Its protein product is CASSRSGGKVREQYF.

The V and J genes are TRBV4-3 and TRBJ1-2; D remains unclear. Germline CDR1 LGHNA, CDR2 YSLEER. This CDR3 is 17 amino acids long. Deletions cut 2 bases from V and 4 bases from J, with 20 bases between. The CDR3 loop reads CASSQTDEGFGIYGYTF. The CDR3 DNA follows: TGCGCCAGCAGCCAAACCGACGAGGGATTCGGTATCTATGGCTACACCTTC.

The rearrangement uses TRBV7-9 and TRBJ1-2, with D perhaps TRBD1 (5 bases). The CDR3 is 15 residues long. Per germline, CDR1 SEHNR and CDR2 FQNEAQ (reference sequence). V lost 1 base to trimming and J lost 4 bases, with 13 bases between them. The CDR3 DNA is TGTGCCAGCAGCTTAGGGGTCGCGACAGCCTATGGCTACACCTTC. Translating gives CASSLGVATAYGYTF. The full variable domain, its missing parts supplied by reference TRBV7-9 and TRBJ1-2, is DTGVSQNPRHKITKRGQNVTFRCDPISEHNRLYWYRQTLGQGPEFLTYFQNEAQLEKSRLLSDRFSAERPKGSFSTLEIQRTEQGDSAMYLCASSLGVATAYGYTFGSGTRLTVV.

The chain uses TRBV27 and TRBJ2-1; 10 bases line up with TRBD2. The CDR3 consists of 16 residues. Germline CDR1 is MNHEY and CDR2 is SMNVEV (reference sequence). With V trimmed by 6 bases and J by 7 bases, 12 bases remained unmatched. The CDR3 here is CASRSTSSGSGNEQFF. The CDR3 DNA reads TGTGCCAGCAGATCCACGTCTAGCGGGAGTGGGAATGAGCAGTTCTTC.